This T cell receptor beta chain was sequenced in a study of cytomegalovirus exposure and HLA in healthy donors. Study-wide results and caveats: 87-base-pair reads could not separate some V segments, including TRBV6-2 and TRBV6-3.

Regarding this clone: What it recognizes is unknown.

Use of 60 Vbeta and 13 Jbeta primers characterized the PCR. TCRdb's table, derived via immunoSEQ multiplex PCR, lists solely in-frame clones and lacks some. This sample has some 98,000 clones, with roughly four fifths found just once. V shed 3 bases and J shed 10 bases, with 7 bases lying between them. Germline lookup yields CDR1 MGHDK and CDR2 SYGVNS. This CDR3 spans 12 amino acids. This TCR was recovered from a human donor in good health. The chain joins TRBV25-1 to TRBJ1-6; D remains unclear. The sample taken for sequencing was PBMCs. The CDR3 DNA is TGTGCCAGCAGTGATCCCACATCACCCCTCCACTTT. This encodes CASSDPTSPLHF.